This passage covers 3 T cell receptor beta chains from one sample sequenced in a study of T cells in women clearing cervical HPV infection. Produced via immunoSEQ multiplex PCR; TCRdb's table is partial and in-frame only. The sample features tens of thousands of clones, with about 6.4% in its top ten. Sequences were obtained from blood buffy coat. The receptors shown here come from a woman between 18 and 70 years old with a cervical HPV16 infection that either progressed to CIN3+ or cleared (not recorded which).

Comments on this clone: Read sequence stops 3 residues before the CDR3 end, and the germline J gene provides the missing end. The chain combines TRBV20-1 with TRBJ2-1; 8 positions match TRBD2. Looked up from germline, CDR1 is DFQATT and CDR2 is SNEGSKA (reference sequence). The CDR3 loop spans 15 amino acids. The trim removed 6 bases at V and 5 bases at J, leaving 12 bases unmatched. The CDR3 reads CSALSGSGVNNEQFF. CDR3 DNA, as far as it was read: TGCAGTGCCTTAAGTGGTAGCGGGGTAAACAATGAG.

Concerning this clone: The read terminates 3 residues ahead of where the CDR3 ends, so the germline J gene completes it. J is TRBJ1-5 and V is TRBV7-9; 8 nucleotides agree with TRBD1. The ends lost 5 bases at V and 3 bases at J; junction bases unmatched: 6. The CDR3 is made up of 15 amino acids. CDR1 SEHNR and CDR2 FQNEAQ come from the germline V gene (reference sequence). The CDR3 sequence is CASSEGQGDNQPQHF. The CDR3 DNA, read in part, is TGTGCCAGCAGCGAAGGACAGGGTGACAATCAGCCC.

As for this clone: The sequenced fragment ends 3 residues before the CDR3 boundary, so the rest is inferred from the germline J gene. The chain uses TRBV30 and TRBJ1-2; no clear D gene. The V end lost 0 bases, the J end lost 2 bases, and 7 bases lay between the germline ends. CDR1 and CDR2 (germline): GTSNPN, SVGIG (reference sequence). There are 13 residues in the CDR3. Incomplete CDR3 DNA: TGTGCCTGGAGTGTAGCGGAGAACTATGGC. Translated: CAWSVAENYG. The whole CDR3 protein reads CAWSVAENYGYTF.